Below, 30 T cell receptor beta chains from the same sample are listed, as sequenced in a study of blood T cell repertoires in COVID-19. This table comes from immunoSEQ multiplex PCR, and its TCRdb copy is limited to in-frame clones, with some not included. The sample includes 250,000 to 300,000 clones, roughly nine tenths of them seen just once. Sequenced: PBMCs or T cells enriched from blood (not recorded which). The receptor set was obtained from a woman aged 55-69 years who had recovered from COVID-19.

The CDR3 DNA is TGTGCCAGCAGTTTGTTCGTATTGAACACTGAAGCTTTCTTT. Amino acid sequence: CASSLFVLNTEAFF. This chain uses TRBV28 with TRBJ1-1; D not resolved. The germline CDR1 and CDR2 sequences are MDHEN and SYDVKM. The CDR3 runs to 14 residues. The ends were cut back, 3 bases at V and 0 bases at J, with 8 bases in the middle. Full variable domain (outside the CDR3, taken from reference TRBV28 and TRBJ1-1): DVKVTQSSRYLVKRTGEKVFLECVQDMDHENMFWYRQDPGLGLRLIYFSYDVKMKEKGDIPEGYSVSREKKERFSLILESASTNQTSMYLCASSLFVLNTEAFFGQGTRLTVV.

The count of this clone is one. The chain has TRBV5-1 and TRBJ2-3, with 11 bases that match TRBD1. CDR1 is SGHRS and CDR2 is YFSETQ in the germline V gene. V shed 0 bases, J shed 6 bases, and the junction held 3 bases outside the gene matches. The CDR3 is 15 residues long. CDR3 protein: CASSLEGTGGDTQYF. The CDR3 nucleotides read TGCGCCAGCAGCTTGGAGGGGACAGGGGGGGATACGCAGTATTTT.

J is TRBJ2-5 and V is TRBV6-1; D is undetermined. CDR3 length: 13 amino acids. Germline loops: CDR1 MNHNS, CDR2 SASEGT. The V gene lost 1 base and the J gene lost 4 bases, with 7 bases spanning the gap. The CDR3 coding sequence is TGTGCCAGCAGTGAAGGACTTCGAGAGACCCAGTACTTC. This codes for CASSEGLRETQYF.

A few counts support this clone. The chain is built from TRBV2 and TRBJ2-5, with D maybe TRBD2 (6 bases). Germline CDR1 and CDR2: SNHLY and FYNNEI. The CDR3 covers 14 residues. Trimming removed 7 bases from V and 5 bases from J, with 17 bases in between. Here the CDR3 reads CASTAGLLGETQYF. Written as DNA, the CDR3 is TGTGCCAGCACCGCGGGACTCCTAGGGGAGACCCAGTACTTC. The whole variable domain, filled in from reference TRBV2 and TRBJ2-5, reads EPEVTQTPSHQVTQMGQEVILRCVPISNHLYFYWYRQILGQKVEFLVSFYNNEISEKSEIFDDQFSVERPDGSNFTLKIRSTKLEDSAMYFCASTAGLLGETQYFGPGTRLLVL.

The V call is TRBV28, the J call TRBJ1-5, with 8 bases lining up with TRBD1. J lost 3 bases, V lost 6 bases, and 7 bases had no gene match. The CDR3 totals 15 residues. The germline V gene encodes CDR1 MDHEN and CDR2 SYDVKM. CDR3 DNA: TGTGCCAGCAGACTTGGACAGGGCCCCAATCAGCCCCAGCATTTT. As protein: CASRLGQGPNQPQHF.

The CDR3 here is CASSQARTSGRYNEQFF. The CDR3 bases are TGTGCCAGCAGCCAAGCCCGGACTAGCGGCAGATACAATGAGCAGTTCTTC. V gene TRBV14 combines with J gene TRBJ2-1; 10 nucleotides match TRBD2. Germline V CDR1 and CDR2: SGHDN, FVKESK. The CDR3 loop spans 17 amino acids. With V trimmed by 1 base and J by 4 bases, 7 bases remained unmatched.

V usage is TRBV5-4 and J usage is TRBJ2-5; 15 bases map to TRBD2. The CDR3 runs 16 residues. Germline assignment: CDR1 SGHNT and CDR2 YYREEE (reference sequence). V shed 4 bases and J 2 bases; nucleotides not matched to a gene: 3. CDR3 in DNA: TGTGCCAGCAGCGGGACTAGCGGGGGGACTCAAGAGACCCAGTACTTC. It specifies CASSGTSGGTQETQYF. Combining the CDR3 with reference TRBV5-4 and TRBJ2-5 gives the whole variable domain ETGVTQSPTHLIKTRGQQVTLRCSSQSGHNTVSWYQQALGQGPQFIFQYYREEENGRGNFPPRFSGLQFPNYSSELNVNALELDDSALYLCASSGTSGGTQETQYFGPGTRLLVL.

V and J are TRBV24-1 and TRBJ2-3, with D possibly TRBD2 on 6 matching bases. V lost 4 bases, J lost 5 bases, and 18 bases lay in between. This CDR3 has 16 amino acids. Germline values: CDR1 KGHDR, CDR2 SFDVKD. CDR3 nucleotide sequence: TGTGCCACCAGTGACCTTACTAGCTTGGGGAGAGATACGCAGTATTTT. Translation: CATSDLTSLGRDTQYF.

The CDR3 reads CASSEVGRNQPQHF. As DNA, the CDR3 is TGTGCCAGCAGTGAAGTCGGGAGGAATCAGCCCCAGCATTTT. The chain links TRBV2 to TRBJ1-5, with D unclear. CDR1 is SNHLY and CDR2 is FYNNEI in the germline V gene. The CDR3 is 14 residues long. V was cut by 1 base and J by 4 bases, with 8 bases left in between.

The chain couples TRBV11-2 to TRBJ2-1; 10 nucleotides agree with TRBD2. CDR3 length: 14 amino acids. V lost 5 bases, J lost 7 bases, and 5 bases stayed unmatched. CDR1 is SGHAT, CDR2 FQNNGV, per germline. CDR3 DNA sequence: TGTGCCAGCAGCCTTACTAGCGGGATTAATGAGCAGTTCTTC. As protein: CASSLTSGINEQFF.

The J gene is TRBJ1-3, the V gene TRBV5-1, with 7 bases identical to TRBD1. V lost 3 bases, J lost 8 bases, and 11 bases stayed unmatched. The CDR3 has 15 residues. Germline V gene sequence: CDR1 SGHRS, CDR2 YFSETQ. CDR3 residues: CASSSLTGDVDTIYF. The CDR3 DNA is TGCGCCAGCAGCTCGTTAACAGGGGACGTGGACACCATATATTTT. The full variable domain, its missing parts supplied by reference TRBV5-1 and TRBJ1-3, is KAGVTQTPRYLIKTRGQQVTLSCSPISGHRSVSWYQQTPGQGLQFLFEYFSETQRNKGNFPGRFSGRQFSNSRSEMNVSTLELGDSALYLCASSSLTGDVDTIYFGEGSWLTVV.

Details on this clone: Other nucleotide sequences in the sample specify the same CDR3. The chain joins TRBV24-1 to TRBJ1-5, with unresolved D. The germline CDR1 and CDR2 sequences are KGHDR and SFDVKD. The CDR3 has 12 amino acids. V was cut by 2 bases and J by 4 bases, with 2 bases left in between. In DNA, the CDR3 is TGTGCCACCAGTGATTCAAATCAGCCCCAGCATTTT. This sequence encodes CATSDSNQPQHF.

This clone was found once. V and J are TRBV11-2 and TRBJ2-2; a possible D gene is TRBD2 (6 bases). Germline V gives CDR1 SGHAT, CDR2 FQNNGV. The CDR3 totals 17 residues. V shed 0 bases and J shed 3 bases, with 14 bases lying between them. In DNA, the CDR3 is TGTGCCAGCAGCTTAGATACCCAGCGGGTGTACACCGGGGAGCTGTTTTTT. Its protein product is CASSLDTQRVYTGELFF.

In its sample, this clone was seen once. This chain links TRBV10-3 with TRBJ1-2, with TRBD1 matching 7 bases. CDR1 and CDR2 from the germline V gene are ENHRY and SYGVKD. Trimming removed 4 bases from V and 6 bases from J; junction bases left unmatched: 8. CDR3 size: 14 residues. In DNA form, the CDR3 reads TGTGCCATCAGTGGAACAGGGGCTGTGGATGGCTACACCTTC. This translates into CAISGTGAVDGYTF.

This chain joins TRBV15 and TRBJ2-7; 9 bases are a match to TRBD2. Germline loops: CDR1 LNHNV, CDR2 YYDKDF (reference sequence). The CDR3 length is 15 residues. Trimming removed 5 bases from V and 7 bases from J; junction bases left unmatched: 12. The CDR3 DNA reads TGTGCCACCAGCGGCAGACTAGCGGAGGTCGGGGAGCAGTACTTC. It codes for CATSGRLAEVGEQYF.

The gene calls are TRBV6-6 and TRBJ1-1; TRBD1 aligns across 7 bases. J gave up 2 bases and V 7 bases, and 7 bases lay outside the gene matches. Germline CDR1 and CDR2: MNHNY and SVGAGI (reference sequence). The CDR3 has 14 residues. CDR3: CASTSRGLNTEAFF. CDR3 nucleotides: TGTGCCAGCACCTCTAGGGGGCTAAACACTGAAGCTTTCTTT.

The genes are TRBV7-9 and TRBJ1-1; no clear D. Trimming cost V 6 bases and J 1 base, with 12 bases left between them. This CDR3 is built from 14 residues. Germline V gene data show CDR1 as SEHNR and CDR2 as FQNEAQ (reference sequence). CDR3 sequence: CASSIGRENTEAFF. CDR3 bases: TGTGCCAGCAGTATCGGACGGGAGAACACTGAAGCTTTCTTT. The full variable domain, its missing parts supplied by reference TRBV7-9 and TRBJ1-1, is DTGVSQNPRHKITKRGQNVTFRCDPISEHNRLYWYRQTLGQGPEFLTYFQNEAQLEKSRLLSDRFSAERPKGSFSTLEIQRTEQGDSAMYLCASSIGRENTEAFFGQGTRLTVV.

The count of this clone is one. The chain has TRBV25-1 and TRBJ2-3; 12 bases map to TRBD2. The CDR3 consists of 16 residues. Germline V gives CDR1 MGHDK, CDR2 SYGVNS. V lost 6 bases to trimming and J lost 5 bases; unmatched junction nucleotides: 9. The CDR3 loop reads CASRATSGGEVDTQYF. In nucleotides, the CDR3 is TGTGCCAGCAGAGCGACTAGCGGGGGTGAGGTAGATACGCAGTATTTT.

In this sample, this clone turned up once. This chain links TRBV19 with TRBJ1-5; D might be TRBD1 (6 bases). CDR3 size: 17 residues. Germline lookup yields CDR1 LNHDA and CDR2 SQIVND (reference sequence). V shed 7 bases and J shed 3 bases, with 22 bases lying between them. CDR3 region: CASTSPLGGAINQPQHF. The CDR3 coding sequence is TGTGCCAGTACCTCCCCCTTGGGGGGGGCCATCAATCAGCCCCAGCATTTT.

The rearrangement uses TRBV12-3 or TRBV12-4 and TRBJ1-2; no reliable D call. V lost 4 bases and J 5 bases, leaving 11 bases between the germline ends. This CDR3 contains 13 residues. The CDR3 protein is CASSYTEAYGYTF. In DNA form, the CDR3 reads TGTGCCAGCAGTTATACAGAAGCTTATGGCTACACCTTC.

This CDR3 is CASSIYNEKLFF. The CDR3 DNA reads TGTGCCAGTAGTATATATAATGAAAAACTGTTTTTT. The chain is built from TRBV19 and TRBJ1-4; D not resolved. With 2 bases removed from V and 4 bases from J, the gap between germline ends came to 2 bases. The CDR3 length is 12 residues. The germline CDR1 and CDR2 sequences are LNHDA and SQIVND (reference sequence).

The chain uses TRBV6-5 and TRBJ1-1, with 8 bases fitting TRBD1. This CDR3 is built from 14 residues. CDR1 and CDR2 (germline): MNHEY, SVGAGI. Unmatched junction bases numbered 7, after V lost 6 bases and J lost 4 bases. The CDR3 sequence is CASRRGQGTTEAFF. CDR3 in DNA: TGTGCCAGCAGACGAGGACAGGGAACCACTGAAGCTTTCTTT.

The chain uses TRBV5-1 and TRBJ1-3, with D hard to call. The CDR3 runs to 17 residues. The ends were cut back, 1 base at V and 3 bases at J, with 17 bases in the middle. Germline CDR1 SGHRS, CDR2 YFSETQ. The CDR3 DNA is TGCGCCAGCAGCTTGAATTGGCGGGAATTGGGTGGAAACACCATATATTTT. Encoded protein: CASSLNWRELGGNTIYF.

This chain connects TRBV11-3 to TRBJ2-5; possibly TRBD1 for D (5 bases). The V end was cut by 3 bases, the J end by 5 bases, with 10 bases between. The CDR3 consists of 13 residues. The germline V gene encodes CDR1 SGHNT and CDR2 YENEEA. CDR3 amino acids: CASSFGAVETQYF. The DNA for the CDR3 is TGTGCCAGCAGCTTTGGGGCGGTCGAGACCCAGTACTTC.

The rearrangement uses TRBV2 and TRBJ1-4, with TRBD1 as a possible D gene (5 bases). V lost 6 bases to trimming and J lost 7 bases, with 9 bases between them. Germline lookup yields CDR1 SNHLY and CDR2 FYNNEI. This CDR3 region has 12 residues. The CDR3 sequence: CASRGGGEKLFF. The CDR3 nucleotides are TGTGCCAGCAGGGGGGGAGGTGAAAAACTGTTTTTT.

The chain employs TRBV19 and TRBJ2-5, with D maybe TRBD1 (5 bases). The germline gives CDR1 LNHDA, CDR2 SQIVND (reference sequence). V lost 2 bases and J lost 2, with 15 bases in between. This CDR3 has 16 residues. CDR3 protein: CASSIQGSLVQETQYF. The DNA of the CDR3 is TGTGCCAGTAGTATACAGGGAAGTTTAGTGCAAGAGACCCAGTACTTC.

This chain joins TRBV2 and TRBJ2-3; tentative D call: TRBD2 (5 bases). Germline assignment: CDR1 SNHLY and CDR2 FYNNEI. Trimming took 2 bases from V and 0 from J, leaving 15 bases between them. The CDR3 runs 17 residues. CDR3 DNA sequence: TGTGCCAGCAGTGAACTAGCCGTGGTTTATAGCACAGATACGCAGTATTTT. This translates into CASSELAVVYSTDTQYF.

This chain links TRBV28 with TRBJ1-1, with a possible D match to TRBD1 (5 bases). CDR1 and CDR2 (germline): MDHEN, SYDVKM. This CDR3 is 12 amino acids long. The V gene lost 6 bases and the J gene lost 6 bases, with 11 bases spanning the gap. The DNA for the CDR3 is TGTGCCAGCAGATCAGGGAGGGCTGAAGCTTTCTTT. It translates to CASRSGRAEAFF. Full variable domain (remainder filled in from reference TRBV28 and TRBJ1-1): DVKVTQSSRYLVKRTGEKVFLECVQDMDHENMFWYRQDPGLGLRLIYFSYDVKMKEKGDIPEGYSVSREKKERFSLILESASTNQTSMYLCASRSGRAEAFFGQGTRLTVV.

The chain is built from TRBV6-5 and TRBJ2-1; D not certain. With 0 bases removed from V and 4 bases from J, the gap between germline ends came to 13 bases. The CDR3 length is 16 residues. Per germline, CDR1 MNHEY and CDR2 SVGAGI. The CDR3 loop reads CASSYSGPPNYNEQFF. As DNA, the CDR3 is TGTGCCAGCAGTTACTCTGGCCCTCCGAATTACAATGAGCAGTTCTTC.

The chain recombines TRBV3-1 (or the pseudogene TRBV3-2) with TRBJ2-7; D gene uncertain. Between the trimmed V and J ends, which lost 3 bases and 6 bases, there was a span of 12 bases. CDR1 and CDR2 from the germline V gene are LGHDT and YNNKEL (reference sequence). This CDR3 region has 13 residues. The CDR3 protein is CASSHRTSGEQYF. CDR3 in DNA: TGTGCCAGCAGCCATCGTACGTCGGGCGAGCAGTACTTC.